Each of the 26 T cell receptor beta chains below was sequenced from the same sample in a study of T cells after yellow fever vaccination. TCRdb reprocessed the 5' RACE reads with MiXCR, giving one entry per CDR3 protein. In the table there are roughly 340,000 distinct CDR3 sequences, over 8% of which are singletons. Sequencing used PBMCs, obtained on the day of the first yellow fever vaccination. Receptors originate from a man younger than 30 who received the YFV17D yellow fever vaccine.

This clonotype has only a few counts. The chain joins TRBV20-1 to TRBJ2-3; 10 nucleotides align to TRBD2. The CDR3 is 14 amino acids. Losses at the gene ends were 5 bases for V and 2 bases for J; bases not matched to a gene: 4. Germline assignment: CDR1 DFQATT and CDR2 SNEGSKA (reference sequence). CDR3 amino acids: CSAELAGATDTQYF. CDR3 bases: TGCAGTGCTGAGCTAGCGGGGGCCACAGATACGCAGTATTTT.

This clonotype was seen a few times. This chain connects TRBV7-7 to TRBJ2-1; 8 bases match TRBD2. Germline V gene lookup returns CDR1 SSHAT and CDR2 FNYEAQ (reference sequence). V shed 5 bases and J 5 bases; nucleotides not matched to a gene: 8. The CDR3 spans 15 residues. DNA of the CDR3: TGTGCCAGCAGCCAAAGGGAGCGGGGGAACAATGAGCAGTTCTTC. Translated: CASSQRERGNNEQFF.

This clonotype has only a few counts. The DNA of the CDR3 is TGCGCCAGCAGCTTGGGGCTTCTCTCTGGAAACACCATATATTTT. Its protein product is CASSLGLLSGNTIYF. The chain links TRBV5-1 to TRBJ1-3; D is ambiguous. CDR1 SGHRS and CDR2 YFSETQ come from the germline V gene. The V and J ends lost 0 bases and 0 bases respectively, with 7 bases between them. The CDR3 loop spans 15 amino acids.

This clonotype was observed a few times. The chain has TRBV29-1 and TRBJ1-1, with 9 bases aligning to TRBD1. The V gene end was trimmed by 6 bases and the J gene end by 12 bases; junction bases not matched to a gene: 14. Germline V gene data show CDR1 as SQVTM and CDR2 as ANQGSEA. The CDR3 has 13 amino acids. The CDR3 DNA is TGCAGCGTGGAGTTATTACAGGGGGCGGAAACTTTCTTT. As protein: CSVELLQGAETFF.

The chain combines TRBV13 with TRBJ2-7; D gene uncertain. CDR3 length: 15 amino acids. Germline V gene lookup returns CDR1 PRHDT and CDR2 FYEKMQ (reference sequence). V was cut by 0 bases and J by 9 bases, with 18 bases left in between. This chain's CDR3 is CASSLGAGPYEGQYF. Written as DNA, the CDR3 is TGTGCCAGCAGCTTAGGAGCAGGCCCCTATGAAGGGCAGTACTTC.

This clonotype was recorded a few times. The V call is TRBV18, the J call TRBJ2-1; 10 positions match TRBD2. CDR3 length: 15 amino acids. Trimming removed 2 bases from V and 7 bases from J; junction bases left unmatched: 5. Germline CDR1 is KGHSH and CDR2 is LQKENI. This CDR3 reads CASSPFTSGANEQFF. The CDR3 bases are TGTGCCAGCTCACCATTCACTAGCGGGGCGAATGAGCAGTTCTTC.

The chain couples TRBV12-3 or TRBV12-4 to TRBJ2-2, with D unclear. The CDR3 consists of 10 residues. With 8 bases removed from V and 8 bases from J, the gap between germline ends came to 6 bases. The CDR3 DNA follows: TGTGCCAGCGGCGTGGGGGAGCTGTTTTTT. It specifies CASGVGELFF.

The genes are TRBV6-5 and TRBJ2-4; possibly TRBD1 or TRBD2 for D (5 bases each). The germline V gene has CDR1 MNHEY and CDR2 SVGAGI. The CDR3 is 17 residues long. With 0 bases removed from V and 8 bases from J, the gap between germline ends came to 20 bases. The CDR3 spells CASSYSMPGQGSHIQYF. The CDR3 DNA sequence: TGTGCCAGCAGTTACTCCATGCCGGGGCAGGGTAGTCACATTCAGTACTTC.

The chain recombines TRBV18 with TRBJ1-1; D may be TRBD1 (5 bases). CDR3 length equals 14 residues. The germline gives CDR1 KGHSH, CDR2 LQKENI. V was cut by 0 bases and J by 7 bases, with 12 bases left in between. CDR3 in amino acids: CASSPPGRFNEAFF. CDR3 coding DNA: TGTGCCAGCTCACCACCGGGACGGTTCAATGAAGCTTTCTTT.

This clonotype was picked up a small number of times. The J gene is TRBJ2-5, the V gene TRBV4-3; no clear D. Per the germline V gene, CDR1 is LGHNA and CDR2 is YSLEER. Trimming stripped 0 bases from V and 5 bases from J, with 13 bases between. The CDR3 length is 15 residues. In DNA, the CDR3 is TGCGCCAGCAGCCAAGATGTATCCGCGGAGGAGACCCAGTACTTC. Translating it yields CASSQDVSAEETQYF.

The rearrangement joins TRBV9 to TRBJ2-2, with D perhaps TRBD2 (6 bases). CDR1 is SGDLS and CDR2 is YYNGEE in the germline V gene. V gave up 1 base and J gave up 0 bases, with 16 bases separating them. This CDR3 contains 18 residues. DNA of the CDR3: TGTGCCAGCAGCGTATCTCAGGAGGGTTTTTCGAACACCGGGGAGCTGTTTTTT. The encoded protein is CASSVSQEGFSNTGELFF.

The chain couples TRBV5-6 to TRBJ2-1; TRBD1 might be the D (5 bases). CDR1 and CDR2 from the germline V gene are SGHDT and YYEEEE. The CDR3 is 15 amino acids. With 0 bases removed from V and 8 bases from J, the gap between germline ends came to 15 bases. CDR3 region: CASSLAGALWDEQFF. The CDR3 DNA follows: TGTGCCAGCAGCTTGGCTGGGGCCCTGTGGGATGAGCAGTTCTTC.

V usage is TRBV3-1 and J usage is TRBJ1-2, with TRBD1 matching over 7 bases. J gave up 7 bases and V 7 bases, and 15 bases lay outside the gene matches. Germline CDR1 reads LGHDT; CDR2 reads YNNKEL (reference sequence). The CDR3 is 15 residues long. This CDR3 is CASTENPGGKGGYTF. CDR3 nucleotides: TGTGCCAGCACCGAGAACCCAGGGGGAAAGGGTGGCTACACCTTC.

This clonotype was counted between two and nine times. V and J are TRBV18 and TRBJ2-1; no clear D gene. The V gene's germline CDR1 is KGHSH and CDR2 LQKENI. The CDR3 has 14 residues. V lost 3 bases, J lost 3 bases, and 9 bases lay in between. CDR3 sequence (DNA): TGTGCCAGCTCACCGCCGACGGACTACAATGAGCAGTTCTTC. Its protein product is CASSPPTDYNEQFF.

The J gene is TRBJ1-1, the V gene TRBV10-3, with D hard to call. Per the germline V gene, CDR1 is ENHRY and CDR2 is SYGVKD. Deletions cut 0 bases from V and 10 bases from J, with 12 bases between. The length of the CDR3 is 13 residues. The CDR3 DNA is TGTGCCATCAGTGAGTCATTAGGTCCGAGAGCTTTCTTT. This encodes CAISESLGPRAFF.

This clonotype has a handful of counts. The chain uses TRBV12-3 or TRBV12-4 and TRBJ2-3; 7 bases fit TRBD1. J gave up 6 bases and V 6 bases, and 6 bases lay outside the gene matches. This CDR3 has 13 residues. This CDR3 is CASSPGTVDTQYF. In DNA form, the CDR3 reads TGTGCCAGCAGCCCCGGGACAGTTGATACGCAGTATTTT.

The chain carries TRBV30 and TRBJ1-1; D is unresolved. CDR1 and CDR2 from the germline V gene are GTSNPN and SVGIG (reference sequence). CDR3 length: 14 residues. V lost 8 bases and J 3 bases, leaving 19 bases between the germline ends. For the CDR3, the DNA is TGTGCCGATAACATGAGGGTTGGGGACACTGAAGCTTTCTTT. Translating gives CADNMRVGDTEAFF.

This clonotype showed up just a few times. This chain joins TRBV7-2 and TRBJ1-5, with no clear D. CDR1 SGHTA and CDR2 FQGNSA come from the germline V gene. The CDR3 has 12 amino acids. Trimming pared 4 bases from V and 4 bases from J, leaving 5 bases between. The DNA for the CDR3 is TGTGCCAGCAGCTCGAATAATCAGCCCCAGCATTTT. This translates into CASSSNNQPQHF.

This clonotype was seen a handful of times. V gene TRBV6-1 combines with J gene TRBJ1-1; the match to TRBD1 covers 7 bases. Unmatched junction bases numbered 6, after V lost 6 bases and J lost 2 bases. The CDR3 sequence is 14 residues long. Germline CDR1 is MNHNS and CDR2 is SASEGT. The DNA for the CDR3 is TGTGCCAGCAGGAGACAGGGCCGAAACACTGAAGCTTTCTTT. It encodes CASRRQGRNTEAFF.

In this sample, this clonotype turned up many times. The rearrangement joins TRBV11-2 to TRBJ1-1; D gene ambiguous. Looked up from germline, CDR1 is SGHAT and CDR2 is FQNNGV. The CDR3 totals 12 residues. The V end lost 5 bases, the J end lost 10 bases, and 14 bases lay between the germline ends. The CDR3 sequence is CASSMGRERAFF. The DNA for the CDR3 is TGTGCCAGCAGCATGGGCCGGGAGAGAGCTTTCTTT.

This clonotype has a handful of counts. The CDR3 is CASSAERGVYSDTQYF. The CDR3, as DNA: TGTGCCAGCAGCGCAGAGCGGGGGGTTTATTCGGATACGCAGTATTTT. The rearrangement links TRBV7-9 to TRBJ2-3, with 9 bases aligning to TRBD2. This CDR3 region has 16 residues. The trim removed 5 bases at V and 6 bases at J, leaving 12 bases unmatched. Looked up from germline, CDR1 is SEHNR and CDR2 is FQNEAQ (reference sequence).

This clonotype came up many times. The rearrangement joins TRBV7-2 to TRBJ2-1; 9 bases fit TRBD1. The CDR3 spans 15 residues. J gave up 2 bases and V 5 bases, and 4 bases lay outside the gene matches. Germline CDR1 is SGHTA and CDR2 is FQGNSA. CDR3 bases: TGTGCCAGCAGCCGAGACAGGGGGGCCTACAATGAGCAGTTCTTC. Residues: CASSRDRGAYNEQFF.

This rearrangement joins TRBV10-3 to TRBJ1-2; 8 bases are shared with TRBD1. Per the germline V gene, CDR1 is ENHRY and CDR2 is SYGVKD. V trimming: 4 bases; J trimming: 8 bases; junction bases outside the gene matches: 9. CDR3 size: 14 residues. CDR3 in DNA: TGTGCCATCAGTGCCTTGACAGGGGTTGGAGGCTACACCTTC. This sequence encodes CAISALTGVGGYTF.

This clonotype was detected only a few times. CDR3 in DNA: TGTGCCAGCAGTACCGTAAATAGCAATCAGCCCCAGCATTTT. As protein: CASSTVNSNQPQHF. This rearrangement joins TRBV6-2 or TRBV6-3 to TRBJ1-5; D is unresolved. From germline, CDR1 is MNHEY and CDR2 SVGEGT. Trimming took off 5 bases at V and 0 bases at J, with 8 bases between the two ends. The CDR3 contains 14 residues.

This clonotype came up many times. The chain carries TRBV11-3 and TRBJ2-1, with D possibly being TRBD2 (7 bases). The V gene's germline CDR1 is SGHNT and CDR2 YENEEA. There are 15 residues in the CDR3. The V gene lost 4 bases and the J gene lost 4 bases, with 14 bases spanning the gap. The CDR3 is CASSSGGGPYNEQFF. Written as DNA, the CDR3 is TGTGCCAGCAGCTCGGGGGGCGGCCCTTACAATGAGCAGTTCTTC. The full variable domain, with the rest looked up from reference TRBV11-3 and TRBJ2-1, is EAGVVQSPRYKIIEKKQPVAFWCNPISGHNTLYWYLQNLGQGPELLIRYENEEAVDDSQLPKDRFSAERLKGVDSTLKIQPAELGDSAVYLCASSSGGGPYNEQFFGPGTRLTVL.

The rearrangement uses TRBV20-1 and TRBJ2-1; TRBD1 matches 9 bases. CDR3 length: 14 amino acids. Per the germline V gene, CDR1 is DFQATT and CDR2 is SNEGSKA (reference sequence). V was clipped by 2 bases and J by 8 bases; unmatched bases: 7. CDR3 in amino acids: CSARSRDRVDEQFF. The CDR3 DNA reads TGCAGTGCTAGATCCCGGGACAGGGTTGATGAGCAGTTCTTC.